This TCR beta chain is from a study of T-cell memory formation after mild COVID-19. A remark on this clonotype: Its cognate antigen is unknown.

MiXCR was run by TCRdb on the 5' RACE reads, yielding one entry per CDR3 protein. The sample gives 530,000 or so distinct CDR3 sequences, around 16% of which show up once; roughly 7.8% is in the top ten. The V end lost 4 bases, the J end lost 2 bases, and 12 bases lay between the germline ends. This CDR3 comprises 14 residues. CDR1 and CDR2 (germline): SGDLS, YYNGEE. Study results and limitations: There was no confirmation that second-wave clones peaking on day 37 were SARS-CoV-2 specific.

The chain couples TRBV9 to TRBJ1-1; weak D call: TRBD1 (6 bases). The clonotype originates from an adult woman who had mild COVID-19 (a few samples of this study predate the infection). Cell type and time point are not known. The source material was PBMCs or a T cell subset sorted from them (not recorded which). This chain's CDR3 is CASSTQTGNTEAFF. The CDR3 DNA reads TGTGCCAGCAGCACCCAGACAGGAAACACTGAAGCTTTCTTT.